Below, 14 T cell receptor beta chains from the same sample are listed, as sequenced in a study of identifying expanded T cells in peripheral blood (dated by TCRdb to the late 2010s). Library prep was done by the immunoSEQ multiplex PCR assay. TCRdb limited this immuneACCESS table to in-frame rearrangements with V and J called. A share of clones is missing; checked studies link under half to unresolved V genes, and the rest is unexplained. This sample has under 120,000 clones in its table, and roughly 89% of those were observed once. Clones ranked in the top ten supply 15% to 20% of the sample. Material: blood. These receptors were obtained from a person between 18 and 70 years old in good health.

The chain employs TRBV5-1 and TRBJ1-2; D is unresolved. This CDR3 region has 14 residues. V was pared by 0 bases and J by 3 bases, with 9 bases between. Germline V CDR1 and CDR2: SGHRS, YFSETQ. The CDR3 DNA is TGCGCCAGCAGCTTGGGCCGGGGTGACTATGGCTACACCTTC. Protein: CASSLGRGDYGYTF.

The gene calls are TRBV10-3 and TRBJ1-1; D is ambiguous. Trimming took 9 bases from V and 1 from J, leaving 12 bases between them. Germline values: CDR1 ENHRY, CDR2 SYGVKD. The CDR3 is made up of 13 amino acids. The CDR3 nucleotides read TGTGCCATTTCCTCGGCGTGGAACACTGAAGCTTTCTTT. It specifies CAISSAWNTEAFF.

The chain carries TRBV7-2 and TRBJ2-7, with 10 nucleotides matching TRBD1. There are 16 residues in the CDR3. From germline, CDR1 is SGHTA and CDR2 FQGNSA. The V gene end was trimmed by 5 bases and the J gene end by 5 bases; junction bases not matched to a gene: 12. The CDR3 nucleotides are TGTGCCAGCAGCCGAAGTACCGGGACAGGGGCCCACGAGCAGTACTTC. The encoded protein is CASSRSTGTGAHEQYF.

The genes are TRBV28 and TRBJ1-1; D is unresolved. The ends were cut back, 2 bases at V and 2 bases at J, with 6 bases in the middle. The germline CDR1 and CDR2 sequences are MDHEN and SYDVKM. This CDR3 spans 13 amino acids. The CDR3 sequence: CASSLASNTEAFF. The CDR3 nucleotides are TGTGCCAGCAGTTTAGCGTCAAACACTGAAGCTTTCTTT.

The chain links TRBV6-6 to TRBJ2-2, with 9 bases matching TRBD1. The V segment lost 3 bases and the J segment 7 bases; nucleotides outside the gene matches: 6. CDR3 size: 15 residues. Looked up from germline, CDR1 is MNHNY and CDR2 is SVGAGI (reference sequence). CDR3 residues: CASSYTQGAGGELFF. The CDR3 region has the DNA TGTGCCAGCAGTTATACACAGGGGGCAGGCGGGGAGCTGTTTTTT.

In nucleotides, the CDR3 is TGTGCCAGCAGTTACTCTGGCAGGGGATGGGATGAGCAGTTCTTC. It yields the protein CASSYSGRGWDEQFF. The chain recombines TRBV6-5 with TRBJ2-1, with D perhaps TRBD1 (6 bases). Trimming left V 0 bases short and J 8 bases short, with 14 bases between. Per the germline V gene, CDR1 is MNHEY and CDR2 is SVGAGI. The CDR3 is 15 amino acids.

The gene calls are TRBV6-1 and TRBJ1-2; 11 nucleotides align to TRBD1. Germline lookup yields CDR1 MNHNS and CDR2 SASEGT. CDR3 length: 14 residues. The V gene end was trimmed by 3 bases and the J gene end by 4 bases; junction bases not matched to a gene: 1. CDR3 region: CASSDGTGGYGYTF. The CDR3 DNA follows: TGTGCCAGCAGTGACGGGACAGGGGGCTATGGCTACACCTTC.

This chain joins TRBV28 and TRBJ2-5; 10 nucleotides line up with TRBD1. The CDR3 is made up of 13 amino acids. Trimming at V came to 7 bases and at J to 5 bases, leaving 4 bases not matched to a gene. Germline-derived CDR1 and CDR2 are MDHEN and SYDVKM. CDR3 loop: CASTKDRGETQYF. The CDR3 DNA sequence: TGTGCCAGCACCAAGGACAGGGGGGAGACCCAGTACTTC.

The chain employs TRBV19 and TRBJ2-7, with D maybe TRBD2 (5 bases). Trimming left V 10 bases short and J 9 bases short, with 16 bases between. CDR3 length equals 11 residues. Germline-derived CDR1 and CDR2 are LNHDA and SQIVND (reference sequence). The CDR3 coding sequence is TGTGCCACCTCCCGGGGTGGTGGGCAGTACTTC. This encodes CATSRGGGQYF.

The chain recombines TRBV5-5 with TRBJ2-7; TRBD2 matches 9 bases. Germline values: CDR1 SGHKS, CDR2 YYEKEE (reference sequence). CDR3 length equals 18 residues. V lost 4 bases, J lost 2 bases, and 16 bases stayed unmatched. The CDR3 bases are TGTGCCAGCAGCATCACACCAACCGGGACTAGCAACGCCTACGAGCAGTACTTC. Amino acids: CASSITPTGTSNAYEQYF.

In DNA, the CDR3 is TGTGCCAGCAGTCCAACCTGGGGGGGAAACTATGGCTACACCTTC. Protein: CASSPTWGGNYGYTF. The chain employs TRBV28 and TRBJ1-2; a weak D match, TRBD1 (5 bases). Trimming pared 5 bases from V and 2 bases from J, leaving 15 bases between. Germline CDR1 and CDR2: MDHEN and SYDVKM. This CDR3 is 15 amino acids long.

The chain is built from TRBV2 and TRBJ2-5, with 8 bases aligning to TRBD1. Trimming cost V 2 bases and J 1 base; bases outside gene matches: 3. The CDR3 covers 15 residues. Germline CDR1 reads SNHLY; CDR2 reads FYNNEI. CDR3 nucleotide sequence: TGTGCCAGCAGTGAAATGACAGGGGCCCAAGAGACCCAGTACTTC. This translates into CASSEMTGAQETQYF.

This rearrangement joins TRBV25-1 to TRBJ2-2, with D tentatively TRBD1 or TRBD2 (5 bases each). Germline V gene sequence: CDR1 MGHDK, CDR2 SYGVNS. This CDR3 contains 13 residues. Between the trimmed V and J ends, which lost 7 bases and 7 bases, there was a span of 13 bases. CDR3 coding DNA: TGTGCCAGCACGGGGCTTTTCCACGGGGAGCTGTTTTTT. Translated, it gives CASTGLFHGELFF.

The J gene is TRBJ2-7, the V gene TRBV7-2; perhaps TRBD1 as D (6 bases). Germline V gene data show CDR1 as SGHTA and CDR2 as FQGNSA. Trimming pared 6 bases from V and 0 bases from J, leaving 9 bases between. The CDR3 is 13 amino acids. CDR3 nucleotides: TGTGCCAGCAGAGCGGACAGCTCCTACGAGCAGTACTTC. It translates to CASRADSSYEQYF.